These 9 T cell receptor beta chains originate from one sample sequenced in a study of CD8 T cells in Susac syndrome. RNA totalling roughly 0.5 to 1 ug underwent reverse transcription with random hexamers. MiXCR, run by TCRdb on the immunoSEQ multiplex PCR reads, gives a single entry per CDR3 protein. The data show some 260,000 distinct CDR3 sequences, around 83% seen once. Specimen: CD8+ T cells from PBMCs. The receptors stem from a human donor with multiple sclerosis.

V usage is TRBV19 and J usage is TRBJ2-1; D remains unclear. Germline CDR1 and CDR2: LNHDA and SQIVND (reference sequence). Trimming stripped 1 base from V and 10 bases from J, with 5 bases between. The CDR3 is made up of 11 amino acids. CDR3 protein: CASSIGGEQFF. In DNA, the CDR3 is TGTGCCAGTAGTATAGGAGGCGAGCAGTTCTTC.

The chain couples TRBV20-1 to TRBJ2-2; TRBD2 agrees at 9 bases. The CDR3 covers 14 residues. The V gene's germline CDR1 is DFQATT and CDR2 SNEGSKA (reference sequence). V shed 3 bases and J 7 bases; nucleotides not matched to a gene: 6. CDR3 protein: CSARAGGPVGELFF. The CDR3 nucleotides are TGCAGTGCTAGGGCGGGAGGGCCCGTCGGGGAGCTGTTTTTT.

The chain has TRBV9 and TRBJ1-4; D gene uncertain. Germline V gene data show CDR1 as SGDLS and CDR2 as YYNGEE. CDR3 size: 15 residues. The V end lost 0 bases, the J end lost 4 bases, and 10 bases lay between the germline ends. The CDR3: CASSVEGGFNEKLFF. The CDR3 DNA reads TGTGCCAGCAGCGTAGAGGGCGGCTTTAATGAAAAACTGTTTTTT.

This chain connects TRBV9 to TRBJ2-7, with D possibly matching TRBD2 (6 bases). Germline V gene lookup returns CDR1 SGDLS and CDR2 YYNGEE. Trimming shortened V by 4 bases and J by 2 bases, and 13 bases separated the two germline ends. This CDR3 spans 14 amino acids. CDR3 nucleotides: TGTGCCAGCAGCTCGGGACTGCTCCCCTACGAGCAGTACTTC. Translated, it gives CASSSGLLPYEQYF.

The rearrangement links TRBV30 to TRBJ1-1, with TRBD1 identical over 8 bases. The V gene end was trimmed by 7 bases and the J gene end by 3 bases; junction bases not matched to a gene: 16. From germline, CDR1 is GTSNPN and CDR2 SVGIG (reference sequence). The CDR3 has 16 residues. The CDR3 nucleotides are TGTGCCTCCAAAGGGACCTGGGACAGGCTAGACACTGAAGCTTTCTTT. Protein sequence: CASKGTWDRLDTEAFF.

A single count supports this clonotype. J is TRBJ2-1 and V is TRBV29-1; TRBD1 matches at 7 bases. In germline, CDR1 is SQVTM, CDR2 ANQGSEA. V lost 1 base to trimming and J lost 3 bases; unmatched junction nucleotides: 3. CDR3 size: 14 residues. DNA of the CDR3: TGCAGCGTTGAAGGCGACAGGGACTACAATGAGCAGTTCTTC. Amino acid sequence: CSVEGDRDYNEQFF.

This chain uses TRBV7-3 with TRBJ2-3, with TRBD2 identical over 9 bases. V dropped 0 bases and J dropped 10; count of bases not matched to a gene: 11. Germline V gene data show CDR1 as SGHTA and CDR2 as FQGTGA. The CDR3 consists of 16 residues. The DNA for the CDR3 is TGTGCCAGCAGCTTAACGTTCACTAGCGGGCGTAGGGCGCAGTATTTT. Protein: CASSLTFTSGRRAQYF.

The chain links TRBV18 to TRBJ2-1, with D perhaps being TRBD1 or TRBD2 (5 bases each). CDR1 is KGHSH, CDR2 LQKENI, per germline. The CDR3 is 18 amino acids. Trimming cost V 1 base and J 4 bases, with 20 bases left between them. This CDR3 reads CASSPLAEAERGYNEQFF. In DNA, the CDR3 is TGTGCCAGCTCACCACTCGCAGAAGCGGAAAGGGGTTACAATGAGCAGTTCTTC.

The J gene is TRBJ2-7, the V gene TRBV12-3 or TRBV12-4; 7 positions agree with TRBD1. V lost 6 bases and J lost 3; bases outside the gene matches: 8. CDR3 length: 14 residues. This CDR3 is CASRPQGRDYEQYF. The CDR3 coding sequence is TGTGCCAGCAGACCACAGGGGAGAGACTACGAGCAGTACTTC.